This T cell receptor beta chain was sequenced during a study of blood T cell repertoires in COVID-19. V lost 0 bases and J 7 bases, leaving 16 bases between the germline ends. Germline V gene data show CDR1 as SGHDN and CDR2 as FVKESK. The CDR3 covers 15 residues. In the original workflow: Reference gene primer amplification gave nucleated cell count estimates. Produced via immunoSEQ multiplex PCR; TCRdb's table is partial and in-frame only. D and trimming come from the DNA, and the V and J calls and clone size come from that table. This sample has roughly 62,000 clones, with roughly 87% found just once.

The sequence came from a human donor with acute or convalescent COVID-19. The donor label of this sample is uncertain. The genes are TRBV14 and TRBJ2-7; D gene uncertain. The sample comprised peripheral blood. CDR3 residues: CASSQEVTPLQEQYV. DNA for the CDR3: TGTGCCAGCAGCCAAGAGGTGACACCCCTTCAAGAGCAGTACGTC.